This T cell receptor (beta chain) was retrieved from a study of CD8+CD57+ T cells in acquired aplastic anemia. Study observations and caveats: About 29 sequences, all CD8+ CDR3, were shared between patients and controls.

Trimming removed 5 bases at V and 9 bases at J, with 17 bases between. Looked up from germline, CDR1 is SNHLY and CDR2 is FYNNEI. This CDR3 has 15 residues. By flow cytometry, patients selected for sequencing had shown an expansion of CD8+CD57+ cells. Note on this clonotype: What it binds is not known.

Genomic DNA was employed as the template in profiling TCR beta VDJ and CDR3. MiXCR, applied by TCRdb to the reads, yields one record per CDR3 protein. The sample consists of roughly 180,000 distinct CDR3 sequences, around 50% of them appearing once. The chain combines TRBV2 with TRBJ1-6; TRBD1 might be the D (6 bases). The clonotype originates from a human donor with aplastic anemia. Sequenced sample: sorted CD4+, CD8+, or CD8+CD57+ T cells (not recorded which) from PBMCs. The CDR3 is CASSREQGFGSPLHF. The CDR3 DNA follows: TGTGCCAGCAGTAGGGAACAGGGTTTTGGTTCACCCCTCCACTTT.